This TCR beta chain was documented in a study of beta chain features in type 1 diabetes. Investigators reverse transcribed all isolated RNA, so they sequenced expressed TCRB transcripts. Libraries were prepared by immunoSEQ multiplex PCR; TCRdb keeps only in-frame clonotypes and omits some of them. The sample consists of about 360,000 clones, roughly 12% of them appearing once. V lost 0 bases, J lost 7 bases, and 13 bases lay in between. Germline V gene lookup returns CDR1 GTSNPN and CDR2 SVGIG (reference sequence). The CDR3 has 14 amino acids. Based on CD45RO/CCR7/CD25/CD127/CD95/CD27, CD4+ regulatory, stem cell-like memory, naive and central memory cells were sorted. About this clone itself: Its antigen is unidentified.

Regarding the study as a whole: Sequencing the cDNA could make cells with high TCR expression show up more than they should.

The chain uses TRBV30 and TRBJ1-5; D remains ambiguous. Sequenced material: naive CD4+ T cells from blood. This TCR derives from a man younger than 35 in good health. The DNA for the CDR3 is TGTGCCTGGAGTGTCGCATTTGGAGAACAGCCCCAGCATTTT. This codes for CAWSVAFGEQPQHF. Complete variable domain (other parts from reference TRBV30 and TRBJ1-5): SQTIHQWPATLVQPVGSPLSLECTVEGTSNPNLYWYRQAAGRGLQLLFYSVGIGQISSEVPQNLSASRPQDRQFILSSKKLLLSDSGFYLCAWSVAFGEQPQHFGDGTRLSIL.